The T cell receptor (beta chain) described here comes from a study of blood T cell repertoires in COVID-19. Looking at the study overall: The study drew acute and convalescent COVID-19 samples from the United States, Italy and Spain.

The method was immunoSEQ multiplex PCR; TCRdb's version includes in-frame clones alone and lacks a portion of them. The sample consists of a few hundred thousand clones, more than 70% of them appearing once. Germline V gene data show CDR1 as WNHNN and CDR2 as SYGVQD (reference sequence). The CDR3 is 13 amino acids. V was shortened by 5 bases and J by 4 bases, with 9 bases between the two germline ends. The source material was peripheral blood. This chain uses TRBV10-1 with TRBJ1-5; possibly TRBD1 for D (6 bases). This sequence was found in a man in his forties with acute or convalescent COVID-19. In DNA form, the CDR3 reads TGCGCCAGCAGTACCGACAGGAATCAGCCCCAGCATTTT. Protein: CASSTDRNQPQHF.